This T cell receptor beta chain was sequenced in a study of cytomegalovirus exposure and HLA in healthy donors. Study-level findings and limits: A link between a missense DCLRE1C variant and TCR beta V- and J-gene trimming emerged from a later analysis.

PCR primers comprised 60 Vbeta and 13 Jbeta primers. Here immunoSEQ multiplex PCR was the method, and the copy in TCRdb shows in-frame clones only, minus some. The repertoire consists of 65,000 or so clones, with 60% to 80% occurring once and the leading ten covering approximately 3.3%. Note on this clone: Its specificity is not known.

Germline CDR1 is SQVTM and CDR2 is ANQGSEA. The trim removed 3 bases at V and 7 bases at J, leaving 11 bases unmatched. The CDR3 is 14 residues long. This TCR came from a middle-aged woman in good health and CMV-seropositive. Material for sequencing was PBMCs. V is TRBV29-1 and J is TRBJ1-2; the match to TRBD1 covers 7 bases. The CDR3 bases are TGCAGCGTTGATGGGTCAGGGGGTGACGGTGGCTACACCTTC. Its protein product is CSVDGSGGDGGYTF.